A single sample is the source of the 7 T cell receptor beta chains below, sequenced in a study of CD8 T cells in Susac syndrome. After extraction with the RNeasy kit, about 0.45 to 1 ug of the RNA was reverse transcribed using random hexamers. Via MiXCR, TCRdb re-called the immunoSEQ multiplex PCR reads, giving one row per CDR3 protein. The repertoire holds roughly 80,000 distinct CDR3 sequences, with less than 95% as singletons. The material sequenced was CD8+ T cells from PBMCs. The receptor source for this set is a human donor with Susac syndrome.

The chain joins TRBV28 to TRBJ2-7; TRBD2 might be the D (5 bases). CDR3 length: 15 amino acids. The germline V and J ends were trimmed by 3 bases and 3 bases, with 15 bases remaining between them. Per the germline V gene, CDR1 is MDHEN and CDR2 is SYDVKM. CDR3 nucleotide sequence: TGTGCCAGCAGTTTTGTGAGCGGTAGACTCTACGAGCAGTACTTC. Protein sequence: CASSFVSGRLYEQYF.

This chain connects TRBV20-1 to TRBJ2-7, with TRBD2 matching over 8 bases. V gave up 5 bases and J gave up 2 bases; unmatched junction bases: 8. The germline CDR1 and CDR2 sequences are DFQATT and SNEGSKA (reference sequence). This CDR3 is 14 amino acids long. As DNA, the CDR3 is TGCAGTGCTCCTGGGACTAGAAACGCCTACGAGCAGTACTTC. As protein: CSAPGTRNAYEQYF.

The rearrangement links TRBV28 to TRBJ1-1; the D gene is possibly TRBD1 (6 bases). The CDR3 extends over 14 amino acids. V was pared by 10 bases and J by 3 bases, with 18 bases between. Germline-derived CDR1 and CDR2 are MDHEN and SYDVKM. CDR3 DNA: TGTGCCATCTCCAGGACAGTATCAGACACTGAAGCTTTCTTT. Residues: CAISRTVSDTEAFF.

The genes are TRBV6-5 and TRBJ1-4; D may be TRBD1 (6 bases). Deletions cut 2 bases from V and 4 bases from J, with 8 bases between. CDR1 is MNHEY, CDR2 SVGAGI, per germline. The CDR3 totals 14 residues. CDR3 sequence reads: CASSYVDSNEKLFF. CDR3 DNA sequence: TGTGCCAGCAGTTACGTGGACAGTAATGAAAAACTGTTTTTT.

This clonotype was counted a few times. This rearrangement joins TRBV19 to TRBJ2-7; the match to TRBD1 covers 7 bases. Germline CDR1 reads LNHDA; CDR2 reads SQIVND (reference sequence). V dropped 5 bases and J dropped 3; count of bases not matched to a gene: 1. The CDR3 spans 12 residues. The DNA for the CDR3 is TGTGCCAGTAGTTACAGGGGCTACGAGCAGTACTTC. This codes for CASSYRGYEQYF.

The chain joins TRBV7-9 to TRBJ2-5; D is uncertain. The CDR3 contains 13 residues. In germline, CDR1 is SEHNR, CDR2 FQNEAQ (reference sequence). V lost 2 bases, J lost 0 bases, and 4 bases lay in between. CDR3 loop: CASSLHNQETQYF. The CDR3 coding sequence is TGTGCCAGCAGCTTACACAACCAAGAGACCCAGTACTTC.

This sequence joins TRBV6-2 or TRBV6-3 and TRBJ2-7, with 7 bases lining up with TRBD1. V trimming: 9 bases; J trimming: 4 bases; junction bases outside the gene matches: 6. CDR1 and CDR2 from the germline V gene are MNHEY and SVGEGT. The CDR3 is made up of 12 amino acids. The CDR3 reads CASGTVGYEQYF. The CDR3 coding sequence is TGTGCCAGTGGGACAGTAGGATACGAGCAGTACTTC.